The 28 T cell receptor beta chains presented below share a single source sample, sequenced in a study of CD8 T cells in Susac syndrome. With random hexamers, 0.5 to 1 ug RNA was reverse transcribed. TCRdb used MiXCR to reprocess the immunoSEQ multiplex PCR reads, holding one entry per CDR3 protein. The sample has 200,000 to 250,000 distinct CDR3 sequences; about 94% are singletons. The sequenced sample was CD4+ T cells from PBMCs. These TCRs come from a human donor with Susac syndrome.

The chain uses TRBV11-2 and TRBJ2-2; maybe TRBD2 (5 bases). This CDR3 comprises 16 residues. Trimming shortened V by 1 base and J by 0 bases, and 9 bases separated the two germline ends. Germline assignment: CDR1 SGHAT and CDR2 FQNNGV. The CDR3 bases are TGTGCCAGCAGCTTAGGTCTAGCCGCGAACACCGGGGAGCTGTTTTTT. Amino acids: CASSLGLAANTGELFF.

The chain has TRBV6-2 or TRBV6-3 and TRBJ2-3; tentatively, D is TRBD2 (5 bases). This CDR3 has 14 residues. Looked up from germline, CDR1 is MNHEY and CDR2 is SVGEGT. Trimming took 5 bases from V and 5 from J, leaving 14 bases between them. CDR3 amino acids: CASSINSRVDTQYF. CDR3 bases: TGTGCCAGCAGTATCAACTCGAGGGTAGATACGCAGTATTTT.

The chain links TRBV6-1 to TRBJ2-5, with 7 nucleotides matching TRBD2. Germline V gives CDR1 MNHNS, CDR2 SASEGT. J gave up 1 base and V 8 bases, and 10 bases lay outside the gene matches. CDR3 length: 15 residues. The CDR3 loop is CASGEGRDGQETQYF. CDR3 nucleotide sequence: TGTGCCAGCGGGGAGGGAAGGGACGGCCAAGAGACCCAGTACTTC.

The chain recombines TRBV7-9 with TRBJ1-4; the match to TRBD1 covers 11 bases. The CDR3 consists of 15 residues. V dropped 6 bases and J dropped 7; count of bases not matched to a gene: 7. Germline lookup yields CDR1 SEHNR and CDR2 FQNEAQ (reference sequence). CDR3 sequence (DNA): TGTGCCAGCAGTACTTCCGGGACAGGGGGTGAAAAACTGTTTTTT. Translation: CASSTSGTGGEKLFF.

The chain recombines TRBV12-3 or TRBV12-4 with TRBJ1-2; D might be TRBD1 (5 bases). V was trimmed by 8 bases and J by 5 bases, leaving 12 bases between them. The CDR3 runs 12 residues. This chain's CDR3 is CASGGFWYGYTF. The CDR3 region has the DNA TGTGCCAGCGGGGGTTTTTGGTATGGCTACACCTTC.

This chain uses TRBV6-5 with TRBJ2-1; no firm D call. V lost 0 bases, J lost 1 base, and 7 bases lay in between. The CDR3 has 15 amino acids. Germline CDR1 reads MNHEY; CDR2 reads SVGAGI. The CDR3 loop is CASSYSGSSYNEQFF. Written as DNA, the CDR3 is TGTGCCAGCAGTTACTCGGGCAGTTCCTACAATGAGCAGTTCTTC.

The gene calls are TRBV3-1 and TRBJ1-2; D is unclear. The CDR3 runs 16 residues. Germline CDR1 LGHDT, CDR2 YNNKEL (reference sequence). V was clipped by 0 bases and J by 2 bases, with 13 bases between them. This CDR3 reads CASSQDDRSMNYGYTF. As DNA, the CDR3 is TGTGCCAGCAGCCAAGACGACCGTAGTATGAACTATGGCTACACCTTC.

V and J are TRBV7-2 and TRBJ2-1; TRBD1 matches at 8 bases. Germline CDR1 is SGHTA and CDR2 is FQGNSA. The CDR3 is 15 residues long. Trimming removed 5 bases from V and 10 bases from J; junction bases left unmatched: 13. The chain's CDR3 is CASSPVQGALSEQFF. CDR3 in DNA: TGTGCCAGCAGCCCTGTGCAGGGGGCCTTGAGCGAGCAGTTCTTC.

The chain employs TRBV7-9 and TRBJ2-2; D perhaps matches TRBD1 (5 bases). V lost 5 bases to trimming and J lost 5 bases, with 15 bases between them. The CDR3 covers 15 residues. Germline values: CDR1 SEHNR, CDR2 FQNEAQ (reference sequence). DNA for the CDR3: TGTGCCAGCAGCCTAGACAGCCCGTGGACCGGGGAGCTGTTTTTT. The encoded protein is CASSLDSPWTGELFF.

The chain joins TRBV7-9 to TRBJ1-2, with a weak D call TRBD1 (6 bases). Trimming left V 5 bases short and J 6 bases short, with 13 bases between. The CDR3 is 13 amino acids. Germline CDR1 reads SEHNR; CDR2 reads FQNEAQ (reference sequence). CDR3 coding DNA: TGTGCCAGCAGCGTCTCACAGGGAAATGGCTACACCTTC. It encodes CASSVSQGNGYTF.

The rearrangement links TRBV20-1 to TRBJ2-5, with D perhaps being TRBD1 or TRBD2 (5 bases each). Germline CDR1 is DFQATT and CDR2 is SNEGSKA (reference sequence). V shed 6 bases and J shed 8 bases, with 10 bases lying between them. The CDR3 consists of 10 residues. Here the CDR3 DNA reads TGCAGTGCCCACGGGGCAACCCAGTACTTC. It translates to CSAHGATQYF.

The chain is built from TRBV10-3 and TRBJ2-1, with 9 bases aligning to TRBD2. Germline CDR1 is ENHRY and CDR2 is SYGVKD. This CDR3 spans 15 amino acids. Losses at the gene ends were 3 bases for V and 8 bases for J; bases not matched to a gene: 8. The CDR3 DNA sequence: TGTGCCATCAGTGATAGCGGGGGAAGTTCGGATGAGCAGTTCTTC. Translation: CAISDSGGSSDEQFF.

This chain uses TRBV5-6 with TRBJ2-1, with 8 bases lining up with TRBD1. V lost 2 bases to trimming and J lost 9 bases; unmatched junction nucleotides: 7. The CDR3 covers 14 residues. Germline V CDR1 and CDR2: SGHDT, YYEEEE. The chain's CDR3 is CASSFGQGGGEQFF. DNA for the CDR3: TGTGCCAGCAGCTTCGGACAGGGAGGAGGTGAGCAGTTCTTC.

The CDR3 is CASTEPGQGYGYTF. CDR3 sequence (DNA): TGTGCCAGCACCGAACCGGGACAGGGCTATGGCTACACCTTC. The chain uses TRBV6-6 and TRBJ1-2; 9 bases are shared with TRBD1. This CDR3 is 14 amino acids long. V trimming: 7 bases; J trimming: 4 bases; junction bases outside the gene matches: 7. The germline V gene encodes CDR1 MNHNY and CDR2 SVGAGI (reference sequence).

The chain links TRBV3-1 to TRBJ2-7, with 13 nucleotides matching TRBD2. This CDR3 has 15 residues. V dropped 4 bases and J dropped 9; count of bases not matched to a gene: 9. Germline V gene lookup returns CDR1 LGHDT and CDR2 YNNKEL (reference sequence). CDR3 coding DNA: TGTGCCAGCAGCCGCGGACTAGCGGGAGACCGGCGGCAGTACTTC. Translation gives CASSRGLAGDRRQYF.

V gene TRBV13 combines with J gene TRBJ2-7, with D possibly matching TRBD2 (7 bases). Germline loops: CDR1 PRHDT, CDR2 FYEKMQ (reference sequence). V was pared by 2 bases and J by 2 bases, with 10 bases between. This CDR3 has 14 amino acids. DNA for the CDR3: TGTGCCAGCAGCTTAACGCGGGGGCCCTACGAGCAGTACTTC. It encodes CASSLTRGPYEQYF.

V is TRBV9 and J is TRBJ2-1; possible D gene TRBD1, 6 bases. Germline-derived CDR1 and CDR2 are SGDLS and YYNGEE. The CDR3 loop spans 16 amino acids. V gave up 0 bases and J gave up 6 bases, with 16 bases separating them. Written as DNA, the CDR3 is TGTGCCAGCAGCGTAGCTATGGGGGCCAATTCCAATGAGCAGTTCTTC. Its protein product is CASSVAMGANSNEQFF.

The rearrangement joins TRBV18 to TRBJ1-5; D is unclear. The CDR3 runs to 13 residues. V lost 2 bases, J lost 0 bases, and 2 bases lay in between. The germline V gene has CDR1 KGHSH and CDR2 LQKENI. CDR3 residues: CASSPNSNQPQHF. The CDR3, as DNA: TGTGCCAGCTCACCAAATAGCAATCAGCCCCAGCATTTT. Full variable domain (missing parts from reference TRBV18 and TRBJ1-5): NAGVMQNPRHLVRRRGQEARLRCSPMKGHSHVYWYRQLPEEGLKFMVYLQKENIIDESGMPKERFSAEFPKEGPSILRIQQVVRGDSAAYFCASSPNSNQPQHFGDGTRLSIL.

The chain has TRBV9 and TRBJ2-1, with TRBD2 as a possible D gene (6 bases). Trimming cost V 3 bases and J 10 bases, with 17 bases left between them. The CDR3 is made up of 14 amino acids. Germline lookup yields CDR1 SGDLS and CDR2 YYNGEE. The CDR3 nucleotides read TGTGCCAGCAGCGCGGGGACTGCTAGAGGCGAGCAGTTCTTC. Amino acid sequence: CASSAGTARGEQFF.

V is TRBV27 and J is TRBJ1-2, with a weak D call TRBD1 (6 bases). V was shortened by 10 bases and J by 4 bases, with 16 bases between the two germline ends. Germline V gene lookup returns CDR1 MNHEY and CDR2 SMNVEV (reference sequence). CDR3 length: 13 residues. CDR3 loop: CATRQDTAYGYTF. CDR3 nucleotide sequence: TGTGCCACCCGACAGGACACAGCCTATGGCTACACCTTC.

This clonotype appeared once. V is TRBV30 and J is TRBJ2-2; 9 bases agree with TRBD1. The CDR3 extends over 17 amino acids. Germline trimming cut 5 bases from V and 1 base from J; bases unmatched to any gene: 11. Germline V gene data show CDR1 as GTSNPN and CDR2 as SVGIG (reference sequence). The chain's CDR3 is CAWSRDRAHQNTGELFF. As DNA, the CDR3 is TGTGCCTGGTCCCGGGACAGGGCCCACCAGAACACCGGGGAGCTGTTTTTT.

The chain carries TRBV5-1 and TRBJ1-1; perhaps TRBD1 as D (5 bases). V was clipped by 6 bases and J by 3 bases, with 15 bases between them. The germline V gene encodes CDR1 SGHRS and CDR2 YFSETQ. This CDR3 comprises 14 residues. CDR3 region: CASTRDGRDTEAFF. The DNA for the CDR3 is TGCGCCAGCACCCGGGACGGGCGGGACACTGAAGCTTTCTTT.

V gene TRBV6-5 combines with J gene TRBJ1-6; D is unresolved. Trimming pared 6 bases from V and 6 bases from J, leaving 6 bases between. CDR3 length: 12 amino acids. Germline CDR1 reads MNHEY; CDR2 reads SVGAGI. CDR3 DNA sequence: TGTGCCAGCAGACCGACTAATTCACCCCTCCACTTT. It encodes CASRPTNSPLHF.

The gene calls are TRBV3-1 and TRBJ2-1; D may be TRBD1 (6 bases). The germline V and J ends were trimmed by 0 bases and 4 bases, with 13 bases remaining between them. CDR1 is LGHDT, CDR2 YNNKEL, per germline (reference sequence). The CDR3 totals 16 residues. Here the CDR3 DNA reads TGTGCCAGCAGCCAAGACTTCAGGGGTACGTACAATGAGCAGTTCTTC. Its translation: CASSQDFRGTYNEQFF.

The chain carries TRBV6-2 or TRBV6-3 and TRBJ1-1, with TRBD1 identical over 7 bases. Germline lookup yields CDR1 MNHEY and CDR2 SVGEGT. The CDR3 consists of 14 residues. V was clipped by 0 bases and J by 12 bases; unmatched bases: 10. This CDR3 reads CASSYSTGLDKPFF. Written as DNA, the CDR3 is TGTGCCAGCAGTTACTCGACAGGGCTGGATAAACCTTTCTTT.

This chain links TRBV9 with TRBJ2-1; 11 bases agree with TRBD2. Germline CDR1 SGDLS, CDR2 YYNGEE. The CDR3 has 21 amino acids. V dropped 2 bases and J dropped 2; count of bases not matched to a gene: 18. The CDR3 DNA reads TGTGCCAGCAGCGTCCCTGAGGGGGGACTAGCGGCCGATACGACCTACAATGAGCAGTTCTTC. Its translation: CASSVPEGGLAADTTYNEQFF.

In this sample, this clonotype turned up once. The rearrangement uses TRBV7-2 and TRBJ1-2, with TRBD1 matching 8 bases. Per germline, CDR1 SGHTA and CDR2 FQGNSA. With 5 bases clipped from V and 8 bases from J, the junction kept 10 bases outside the gene matches. The CDR3 is made up of 14 amino acids. Here the CDR3 reads CASSTRGRDLGYTF. In nucleotides, the CDR3 is TGTGCCAGCAGCACCAGGGGGCGCGATCTGGGCTACACCTTC. The full variable domain, rest sourced from reference TRBV7-2 and TRBJ1-2, is GAGVSQSPSNKVTEKGKDVELRCDPISGHTALYWYRQSLGQGLEFLIYFQGNSAPDKSGLPSDRFSAERTGGSVSTLTIQRTQQEDSAVYLCASSTRGRDLGYTFGSGTRLTVV.

The genes are TRBV6-2 or TRBV6-3 and TRBJ2-4; D is unclear. V lost 0 bases to trimming and J lost 0 bases, with 9 bases between them. This CDR3 has 16 amino acids. Germline loops: CDR1 MNHEY, CDR2 SVGEGT. The CDR3 coding sequence is TGTGCCAGCAGTTACTCATTGGGTGGAGCCAAAAACATTCAGTACTTC. Amino acid sequence: CASSYSLGGAKNIQYF.